The entry below describes one TCR beta chain. Disease in donors with ophthalmopathy had moderate-to-severe activity, CAS ≥3, NOSPECS ≥4 and under 3 months' duration. The data originate from a study of Graves' ophthalmopathy and Graves' hyperthyroidism. CDR3 regions of TCR beta were amplified from RNA transcripts. First-round RT-PCR with HTBI primers preceded a second-round multiplex PCR. One entry per CDR3 protein, called by TCRdb with MiXCR from the multiplex PCR reads. The top ten hold 35% to 55% of the sample, which has some 750,000 distinct CDR3 sequences, 40% seen once. Material: peripheral blood. This clonotype was obtained from an adult man with Graves' ophthalmopathy.

The CDR3 nucleotides are TGCAGTGCTAGAGATTCAGGGGGCTATGAAAAACTGTTTTTT. Translating it yields CSARDSGGYEKLFF. The rearrangement uses TRBV20-1 and TRBJ1-4; 8 bases agree with TRBD1. J gave up 6 bases and V 0 bases, and 3 bases lay outside the gene matches. CDR1 is DFQATT, CDR2 SNEGSKA, per germline (reference sequence). The CDR3 length is 14 residues.